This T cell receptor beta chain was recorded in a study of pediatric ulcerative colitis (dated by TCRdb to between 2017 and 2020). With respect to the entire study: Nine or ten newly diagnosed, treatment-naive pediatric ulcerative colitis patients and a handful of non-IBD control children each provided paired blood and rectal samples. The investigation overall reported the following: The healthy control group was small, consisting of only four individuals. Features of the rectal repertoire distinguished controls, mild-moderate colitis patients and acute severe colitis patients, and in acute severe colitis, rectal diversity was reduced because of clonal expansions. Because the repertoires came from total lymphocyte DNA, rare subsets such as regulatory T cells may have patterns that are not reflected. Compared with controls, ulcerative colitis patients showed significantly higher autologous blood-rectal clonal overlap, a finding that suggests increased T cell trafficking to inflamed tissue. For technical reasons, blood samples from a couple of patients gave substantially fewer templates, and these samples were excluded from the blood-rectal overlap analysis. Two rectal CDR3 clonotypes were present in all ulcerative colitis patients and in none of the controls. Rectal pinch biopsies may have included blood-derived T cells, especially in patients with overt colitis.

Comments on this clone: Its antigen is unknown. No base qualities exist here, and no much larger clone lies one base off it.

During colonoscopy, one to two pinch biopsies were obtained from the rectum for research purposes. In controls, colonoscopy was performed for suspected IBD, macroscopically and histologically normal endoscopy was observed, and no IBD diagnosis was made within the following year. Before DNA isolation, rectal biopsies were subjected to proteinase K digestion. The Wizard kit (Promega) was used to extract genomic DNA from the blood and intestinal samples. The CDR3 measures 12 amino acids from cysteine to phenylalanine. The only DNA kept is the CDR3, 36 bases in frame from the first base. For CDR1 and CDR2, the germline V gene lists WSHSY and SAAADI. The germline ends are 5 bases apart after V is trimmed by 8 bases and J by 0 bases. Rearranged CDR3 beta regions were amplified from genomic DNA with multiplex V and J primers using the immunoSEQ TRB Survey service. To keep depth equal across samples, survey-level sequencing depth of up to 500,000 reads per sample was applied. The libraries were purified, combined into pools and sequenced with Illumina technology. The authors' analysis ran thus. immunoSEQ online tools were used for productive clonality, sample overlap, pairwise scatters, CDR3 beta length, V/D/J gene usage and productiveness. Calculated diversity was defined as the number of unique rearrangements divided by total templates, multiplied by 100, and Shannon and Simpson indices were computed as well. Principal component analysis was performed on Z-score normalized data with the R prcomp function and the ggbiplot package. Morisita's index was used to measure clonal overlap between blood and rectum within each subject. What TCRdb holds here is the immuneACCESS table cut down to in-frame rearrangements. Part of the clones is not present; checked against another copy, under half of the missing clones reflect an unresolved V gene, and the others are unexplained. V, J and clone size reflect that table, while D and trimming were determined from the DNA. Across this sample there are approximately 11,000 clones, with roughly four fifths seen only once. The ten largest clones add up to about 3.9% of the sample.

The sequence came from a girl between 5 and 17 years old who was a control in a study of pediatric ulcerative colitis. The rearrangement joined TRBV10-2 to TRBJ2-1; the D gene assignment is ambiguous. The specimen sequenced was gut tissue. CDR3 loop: CASLRSYNEQFF. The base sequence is TGCGCCAGCCTTCGCTCCTACAATGAGCAGTTCTTC.